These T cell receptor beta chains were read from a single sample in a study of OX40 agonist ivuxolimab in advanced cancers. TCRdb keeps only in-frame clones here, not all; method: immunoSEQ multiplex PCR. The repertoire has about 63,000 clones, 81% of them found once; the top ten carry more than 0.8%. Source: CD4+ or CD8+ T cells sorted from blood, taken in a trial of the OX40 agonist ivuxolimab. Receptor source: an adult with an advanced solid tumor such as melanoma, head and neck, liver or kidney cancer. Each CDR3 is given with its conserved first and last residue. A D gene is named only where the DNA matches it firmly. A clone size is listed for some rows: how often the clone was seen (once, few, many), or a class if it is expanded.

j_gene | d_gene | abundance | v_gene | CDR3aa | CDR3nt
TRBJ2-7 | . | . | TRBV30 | CAWSGVLIYEQYF | TGTGCCTGGAGTGGGGTCCTCATCTACGAGCAGTACTTC
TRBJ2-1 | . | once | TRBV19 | CASSIGGTPPYNEQFF | TGTGCCAGTAGTATAGGAGGGACTCCCCCTTACAATGAGCAGTTCTTC
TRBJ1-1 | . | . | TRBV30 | CAYHPTENTEAFF | TGTGCCTACCATCCGACAGAGAACACTGAAGCTTTCTTT
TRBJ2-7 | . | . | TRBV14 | CASSQVWSQSYEQYF | TGTGCCAGCAGCCAAGTCTGGAGCCAGTCCTACGAGCAGTACTTC
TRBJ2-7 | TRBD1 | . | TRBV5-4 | CASSRDRGDYEQYF | TGTGCCAGCAGCAGGGACAGGGGAGACTACGAGCAGTACTTC
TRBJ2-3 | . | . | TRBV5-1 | CASSLRMGYEDTQYF | TGCGCCAGCAGCTTGAGGATGGGTTATGAGGATACGCAGTATTTT
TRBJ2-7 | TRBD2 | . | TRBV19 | CASSKLAGGPSYEQYF | TGTGCCAGTAGTAAACTAGCGGGGGGCCCTTCCTACGAGCAGTACTTC
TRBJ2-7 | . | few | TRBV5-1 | CASSTGLSYEQYF | TGCGCCAGCTCTACGGGACTTTCCTACGAGCAGTACTTC
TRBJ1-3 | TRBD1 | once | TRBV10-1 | CASSEEGQGIGNTIYF | TGCGCCAGCAGCGAAGAAGGACAGGGGATAGGAAACACCATATATTTT
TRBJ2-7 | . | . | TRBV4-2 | CASSQDPVYEQYF | TGTGCCAGCAGCCAAGATCCGGTTTACGAGCAGTACTTC
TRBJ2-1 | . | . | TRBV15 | CATSRSGGSWGNEQFF | TGTGCCACCAGTCGATCAGGCGGGTCGTGGGGAAATGAGCAGTTCTTC
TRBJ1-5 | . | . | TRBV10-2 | CASSPGQGQPQHF | TGCGCCAGCAGCCCGGGACAAGGTCAGCCCCAGCATTTT
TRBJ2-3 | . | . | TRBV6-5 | CASRSLTDTQYF | TGTGCCAGCAGGTCCCTAACAGATACGCAGTATTTT
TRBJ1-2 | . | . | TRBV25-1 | CASSQLGEAYGYTF | TGTGCCAGCAGCCAATTGGGGGAGGCCTATGGCTACACCTTC
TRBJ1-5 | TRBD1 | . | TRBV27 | CASSLEGARSNQPQHF | TGTGCCAGCAGTTTGGAGGGGGCGCGGAGCAATCAGCCCCAGCATTTT
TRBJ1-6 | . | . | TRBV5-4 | CASSTNNSPLHF | TGTGCCAGCAGCACCAATAATTCACCCCTCCACTTT
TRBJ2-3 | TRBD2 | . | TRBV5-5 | CASSLRTSGGVDTQYF | TGTGCCAGCAGCTTGAGGACTAGCGGGGGGGTGGATACGCAGTATTTT
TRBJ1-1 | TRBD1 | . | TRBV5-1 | CASREGTANTEAFF | TGCGCCAGCAGGGAGGGGACAGCGAACACTGAAGCTTTCTTT
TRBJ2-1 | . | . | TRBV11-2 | CASSLGPIRSYNEQFF | TGTGCCAGCAGCTTAGGACCGATCCGCTCCTACAATGAGCAGTTCTTC
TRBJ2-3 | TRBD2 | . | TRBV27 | CATRLADHQGADTQYF | TGTGCCACCCGACTAGCGGACCACCAGGGTGCAGATACGCAGTATTTT
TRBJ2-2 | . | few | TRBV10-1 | CAPLSEVGAPNTGELFF | TGCGCACCATTATCAGAGGTAGGGGCCCCGAACACCGGGGAGCTGTTTTTT
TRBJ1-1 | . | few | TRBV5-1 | CASSLNAIGAEAFF | TGCGCCAGCAGCTTGAACGCCATAGGTGCTGAAGCTTTCTTT